What follows are 28 T cell receptor beta chains derived from one specimen sequenced in a study of memory CD4+ T cells and cytomegalovirus serostatus. Assay used: immunoSEQ multiplex PCR; TCRdb lists only in-frame clones, some missing. The sample has about 53,000 clones; 81% are singletons. Single viable CD3+CD4+CD8-CD45RO+ cells were sorted as the memory CD4+ T cells. Material for sequencing was memory CD4+ T cells from blood. Source of these receptors: an adult in good health and CMV-seronegative.

The V call is TRBV19, the J call TRBJ2-7, with D maybe TRBD1 (6 bases). This CDR3 contains 13 residues. V shed 2 bases and J shed 6 bases, with 11 bases lying between them. In germline, CDR1 is LNHDA, CDR2 SQIVND (reference sequence). This CDR3 is CASSIYRAAEQYF. The CDR3 bases are TGTGCCAGTAGTATATACAGGGCGGCCGAGCAGTACTTC.

The chain combines TRBV28 with TRBJ1-2, with D uncertain. CDR1 and CDR2 from the germline V gene are MDHEN and SYDVKM. Trimming removed 2 bases at V and 7 bases at J, with 11 bases between. This CDR3 comprises 13 residues. The CDR3 coding sequence is TGTGCCAGCAGTTTAGAGGTCGGAGCTGGCTACACCTTC. This translates into CASSLEVGAGYTF.

V usage is TRBV2 and J usage is TRBJ1-1; possibly TRBD1 for D (5 bases). Trimming removed 9 bases from V and 1 base from J, with 15 bases in between. CDR1 and CDR2 (germline): SNHLY, FYNNEI. The CDR3 is made up of 14 amino acids. CDR3 in amino acids: CASSEMGRNTEAFF. For the CDR3, the DNA is TGTGCCAGTTCCGAGATGGGGCGGAACACTGAAGCTTTCTTT.

The chain couples TRBV21-1 to TRBJ2-1; TRBD2 was called by the table and not checked on the DNA. TRBV21-1 has pseudogene status. The CDR3 consists of 12 residues. CDR3 nucleotides: TGTGCCAGCAGCAAAAGAGGGTACGAGCAGTTCTTC. Amino acid sequence: CASSKRGYEQFF.

The V call is TRBV5-8, the J call TRBJ2-5; 8 positions agree with TRBD1. Germline V gene sequence: CDR1 SGHTS, CDR2 YDEGEE. The junction had 8 bases not matched to a gene; V was cut back by 5 bases and J by 2 bases. This CDR3 has 15 amino acids. CDR3 in amino acids: CASRTGTGGQETQYF. The CDR3 region has the DNA TGTGCCAGCAGAACCGGGACAGGAGGTCAAGAGACCCAGTACTTC.

The chain has TRBV7-9 and TRBJ2-4, with TRBD2 identical over 8 bases. The V gene's germline CDR1 is SEHNR and CDR2 FQNEAQ (reference sequence). The CDR3 consists of 16 residues. V trimming: 1 base; J trimming: 2 bases; junction bases outside the gene matches: 4. In nucleotides, the CDR3 is TGTGCCAGCAGCTTAGGGACTAGCTTTACCAAAAACATTCAGTACTTC. It codes for CASSLGTSFTKNIQYF.

This chain connects TRBV6-1 to TRBJ1-3; D might be TRBD1 (5 bases). The V and J ends lost 1 base and 1 base respectively, with 14 bases between them. The germline gives CDR1 MNHNS, CDR2 SASEGT. The CDR3 runs 17 residues. CDR3 sequence: CASSEDPGGASGNTIYF. The CDR3 bases are TGTGCCAGCAGTGAAGATCCGGGCGGGGCTTCTGGAAACACCATATATTTT.

The chain carries TRBV28 and TRBJ1-1; D might be TRBD1 (6 bases). Trimming took 7 bases from V and 2 from J, leaving 14 bases between them. The CDR3 runs to 14 residues. Germline V CDR1 and CDR2: MDHEN, SYDVKM. The CDR3 nucleotides are TGTGCCAGCAACGAGCAGGGGCGAAACACTGAAGCTTTCTTT. This codes for CASNEQGRNTEAFF.

V gene TRBV5-4 combines with J gene TRBJ1-3; the D gene is possibly TRBD1 (5 bases). Trimming stripped 4 bases from V and 0 bases from J, with 14 bases between. The CDR3 runs to 16 residues. Germline CDR1 SGHNT, CDR2 YYREEE (reference sequence). The CDR3 DNA follows: TGTGCCAGCAGCGGGGGAGCGCCCAGCTCTGGAAACACCATATATTTT. Translated: CASSGGAPSSGNTIYF. Variable domain in full (rest from reference TRBV5-4 and TRBJ1-3): ETGVTQSPTHLIKTRGQQVTLRCSSQSGHNTVSWYQQALGQGPQFIFQYYREEENGRGNFPPRFSGLQFPNYSSELNVNALELDDSALYLCASSGGAPSSGNTIYFGEGSWLTVV.

The gene calls are TRBV30 and TRBJ1-2, with D possibly being TRBD1 (5 bases). V was clipped by 0 bases and J by 7 bases, with 15 bases between them. Germline V gene sequence: CDR1 GTSNPN, CDR2 SVGIG (reference sequence). This CDR3 is built from 14 residues. The CDR3 loop is CAWSVIVGAGGYTF. The CDR3 DNA reads TGTGCCTGGAGTGTTATTGTCGGGGCTGGTGGCTACACCTTC.

The chain links TRBV28 to TRBJ1-1; weak D call: TRBD1 (5 bases). CDR1 is MDHEN, CDR2 SYDVKM, per germline. V lost 3 bases to trimming and J lost 0 bases, with 17 bases between them. The CDR3 runs to 17 residues. CDR3 bases: TGTGCCAGCAGTTTGTCGTCGGGGGGGTTCATGAACACTGAAGCTTTCTTT. It yields the protein CASSLSSGGFMNTEAFF.

The rearrangement links TRBV7-2 to TRBJ1-1; D uncertain. V was pared by 2 bases and J by 8 bases, with 9 bases between. This CDR3 contains 12 residues. Germline values: CDR1 SGHTA, CDR2 FQGNSA. CDR3 sequence reads: CASSLRGEEAFF. In nucleotides, the CDR3 is TGTGCCAGCAGCTTAAGAGGCGAGGAAGCTTTCTTT.

The chain employs TRBV30 and TRBJ1-4; 7 positions agree with TRBD1. With V trimmed by 5 bases and J by 2 bases, 5 bases remained unmatched. The V gene's germline CDR1 is GTSNPN and CDR2 SVGIG (reference sequence). This CDR3 has 14 residues. CDR3 DNA sequence: TGTGCCTGGGGGGACAGTCTCACTAATGAAAAACTGTTTTTT. Its translation is CAWGDSLTNEKLFF.

V gene TRBV5-4 combines with J gene TRBJ2-7, with TRBD2 identical over 9 bases. The length of the CDR3 is 16 residues. Germline CDR1 is SGHNT and CDR2 is YYREEE (reference sequence). V dropped 0 bases and J dropped 3; count of bases not matched to a gene: 7. The CDR3 bases are TGTGCCAGCAGCTTGGGTCTAGCGGGACACAACTACGAGCAGTACTTC. This codes for CASSLGLAGHNYEQYF.

This clone was seen a single time. This chain uses TRBV6-5 with TRBJ1-5; a possible D gene is TRBD1 (5 bases). Germline V lookup: CDR1 MNHEY, CDR2 SVGAGI. The ends were cut back, 8 bases at V and 5 bases at J, with 19 bases in the middle. The CDR3 contains 15 residues. DNA for the CDR3: TGTGCCAGCTCGTTGACCGGGACTCAACATCAGCCCCAGCATTTT. Protein sequence: CASSLTGTQHQPQHF.

The V call is TRBV5-5, the J call TRBJ2-3, with TRBD2 matching 10 bases. CDR3 length: 15 residues. CDR1 and CDR2 from the germline V gene are SGHKS and YYEKEE (reference sequence). Trimming took 6 bases from V and 1 from J; bases not matched to a gene: 5. The CDR3 region is CASTLGLAGTDTQYF. The CDR3, as DNA: TGTGCCAGCACCCTCGGACTAGCGGGCACAGATACGCAGTATTTT.

This chain uses TRBV18 with TRBJ2-1; 8 bases fit TRBD2. Germline values: CDR1 KGHSH, CDR2 LQKENI. V was clipped by 2 bases and J by 6 bases; unmatched bases: 6. The length of the CDR3 is 15 residues. The CDR3 reads CASSPKAGGSNEQFF. CDR3 bases: TGTGCCAGCTCACCAAAGGCGGGAGGAAGCAATGAGCAGTTCTTC.

The chain couples TRBV2 to TRBJ1-4, with a possible D match to TRBD1 (6 bases). The CDR3 is 14 residues long. Per the germline V gene, CDR1 is SNHLY and CDR2 is FYNNEI. Trimming removed 3 bases from V and 4 bases from J, with 9 bases in between. DNA for the CDR3: TGTGCCAGCAGTGATGGACAGCTTAATGAAAAACTGTTTTTT. Protein sequence: CASSDGQLNEKLFF.

The rearrangement uses TRBV29-1 and TRBJ2-5, with D perhaps TRBD2 (5 bases). With the DNA end fitting TRBJ2-7 better, the J assignment may be wrong. Germline V gives CDR1 SQVTM, CDR2 ANQGSEA. This CDR3 is built from 10 residues. The chain's CDR3 is CSAFGVEQYF. The CDR3 region has the DNA TGCAGCGCCTTCGGGGTCGAGCAGTACTTC.

For the CDR3, the DNA is TGTGCCAGCAGCCGTTCCGGGACAGGGGAGAGTGGCTACACCTTC. This gives the protein CASSRSGTGESGYTF. The chain combines TRBV5-8 with TRBJ1-2; 10 bases are shared with TRBD1. The CDR3 extends over 15 amino acids. With V trimmed by 4 bases and J by 7 bases, 10 bases remained unmatched. Germline V CDR1 and CDR2: SGHTS, YDEGEE.

J is TRBJ2-1 and V is TRBV29-1; D unresolved. Trimming shortened V by 6 bases and J by 7 bases, and 16 bases separated the two germline ends. Per germline, CDR1 SQVTM and CDR2 ANQGSEA. CDR3 size: 13 residues. The CDR3 DNA follows: TGCAGCGTGCCCTGGACGGAAGGGAATGAGCAGTTCTTC. Residues: CSVPWTEGNEQFF.

The chain has TRBV18 and TRBJ1-2; D perhaps matches TRBD1 (5 bases). Trimming pared 2 bases from V and 8 bases from J, leaving 15 bases between. CDR3 size: 14 residues. Germline-derived CDR1 and CDR2 are KGHSH and LQKENI. The CDR3 loop is CASSPGAGREGYTF. CDR3 coding DNA: TGTGCCAGCTCACCAGGGGCTGGCCGGGAGGGCTACACCTTC.

The rearrangement uses TRBV28 and TRBJ1-3; D not certain. The CDR3 contains 17 residues. CDR1 is MDHEN, CDR2 SYDVKM, per germline. V dropped 3 bases and J dropped 0 bases, with 15 bases sitting between them. The CDR3 region is CASSFTGAQISGNTIYF. CDR3 coding DNA: TGTGCCAGCAGTTTCACGGGCGCACAAATCTCTGGAAACACCATATATTTT.

The chain employs TRBV4-1 and TRBJ1-1, with 8 bases fitting TRBD1. The V and J ends lost 0 bases and 1 base, in that order; junction bases with no gene match: 7. CDR1 and CDR2 (germline): MGHRA, YSYEKL. The CDR3 is 17 residues long. CDR3 sequence: CASSQDQNRGTNTEAFF. The CDR3 nucleotides are TGCGCCAGCAGCCAAGATCAAAACAGGGGGACGAACACTGAAGCTTTCTTT.

The CDR3 here is CASSLSQGGQPQHF. The CDR3 DNA sequence: TGTGCCAGCAGCTTATCGCAGGGAGGTCAGCCCCAGCATTTT. The V and J genes are TRBV7-8 and TRBJ1-5, with D perhaps TRBD1 (5 bases). Trimming removed 2 bases from V and 6 bases from J, with 11 bases in between. The CDR3 loop spans 14 amino acids. Looked up from germline, CDR1 is SGHVS and CDR2 is FQNEAQ.

The CDR3 protein is CASSPGTSVSTDTQYF. DNA of the CDR3: TGTGCCAGCAGTCCAGGGACTAGCGTAAGCACAGATACGCAGTATTTT. The chain couples TRBV27 to TRBJ2-3; 10 bases are shared with TRBD2. Looked up from germline, CDR1 is MNHEY and CDR2 is SMNVEV (reference sequence). CDR3 size: 16 residues. The trim removed 5 bases at V and 0 bases at J, leaving 5 bases unmatched.

In nucleotides, the CDR3 is TGTGCCACCAGCAGAGATCTAGCGGGAGGGCGGACGCAGTATTTT. This encodes CATSRDLAGGRTQYF. V is TRBV15 and J is TRBJ2-3; 12 positions agree with TRBD2. Trimming removed 0 bases from V and 9 bases from J; junction bases left unmatched: 4. Germline V lookup: CDR1 LNHNV, CDR2 YYDKDF (reference sequence). This CDR3 contains 15 residues.

This clone was counted a single time. V and J are TRBV11-2 and TRBJ1-5; 9 bases are a match to TRBD1. The CDR3 length is 14 residues. Per the germline V gene, CDR1 is SGHAT and CDR2 is FQNNGV. With V trimmed by 4 bases and J by 4 bases, 2 bases remained unmatched. Written as DNA, the CDR3 is TGTGCCAGCAGCTCAGGACAGGGGAATCAGCCCCAGCATTTT. Translating gives CASSSGQGNQPQHF.